The 3 T cell receptor beta chains below were found in one sample sequenced in a study of blood T cell repertoires in COVID-19. Profiling relied on immunoSEQ multiplex PCR, and the TCRdb table lists in-frame clones only, not all of them. The top ten hold roughly 15% of the sample, which has more than 75,000 clones, 70% to 90% seen once. The sequenced material came from peripheral blood. The receptors were sampled from a woman in her 70s with acute or convalescent COVID-19.

The V call is TRBV11-3, the J call TRBJ1-1; 8 bases map to TRBD1. V gave up 5 bases and J gave up 4 bases; unmatched junction bases: 9. The CDR3 sequence is 15 residues long. Germline V gene sequence: CDR1 SGHNT, CDR2 YENEEA. The CDR3 sequence: CASSGFTGGSTEAFF. The DNA for the CDR3 is TGTGCCAGCAGCGGATTTACAGGGGGTAGCACTGAAGCTTTCTTT.

The genes are TRBV2 and TRBJ1-3, with D maybe TRBD1 (6 bases). The CDR3 is 15 amino acids. The V end lost 6 bases, the J end lost 0 bases, and 12 bases lay between the germline ends. CDR1 SNHLY and CDR2 FYNNEI come from the germline V gene. The CDR3, as DNA: TGTGCCAGCAGCGTGACAGGAAACTCTGGAAACACCATATATTTT. Amino acids: CASSVTGNSGNTIYF.

This clone has only one observation. The V and J genes are TRBV27 and TRBJ2-2; no clear D. The CDR3 length is 14 residues. Germline CDR1 MNHEY, CDR2 SMNVEV (reference sequence). V lost 5 bases, J lost 2 bases, and 9 bases lay in between. This CDR3 reads CASSHRVNTGELFF. CDR3 sequence (DNA): TGTGCCAGCAGTCACCGGGTCAACACCGGGGAGCTGTTTTTT.